This paragraph covers one T cell receptor (beta chain) sequence. Its antigen is still unknown. No base-level quality is on record; no much larger clone is a single base apart. The sample was run on an Illumina NovaSeq 6000. cDNA libraries for TCRalpha and TCRbeta were prepared by 5'RACE using constant-segment primers, with sample barcodes and unique molecular identifiers added. RNA was extracted from every sample with Trizol reagent. Amplification of the libraries took two PCR steps, and the second step added a second sample barcode plus Illumina TruSeq adapters. Sequencing of the libraries was done on an Illumina NovaSeq, producing 2 x 150 bp paired-end reads. As for the authors' bioinformatics: With migec v1.2.7, reads were demultiplexed and then collapsed into UMI-guided consensus sequences. Using mixcr v2.1.11, UMI consensuses were aligned to TRA and TRB V and J templates and then assembled into clonotypes. Clonotypes were classified as expanded or contracted when called significant by both edgeR and NoisET, with noise models trained on biological replicates. For edgeR calls, the thresholds were a false discovery rate-adjusted p below 0.01 and a log2 fold-change of 1. As an exploratory analysis of dynamics, max-normalized trajectories of the 1000 most abundant clonotypes were examined by PCA with hierarchical clustering. Separately sequenced CD4+ and CD8+ repertoires were used to assign a CD4 or CD8 phenotype to each responding clone. TCRdb reprocessed the public reads (quality trimming at Q25 with fastp, clone calling with MiXCR) and kept in-frame beta chains. Each record represents a unique CDR3 protein, reported with the most common genes and DNA among its rows. The authors' filters were not applied to this entry. This sample is represented by 450,000 or so distinct CDR3 sequences; 20% to 25% of them were singletons. The leading ten clones occupy approximately 12% of the sample.

Ficoll-Paque density gradient centrifugation was the method used to isolate PBMCs. The data belong to a study of T-cell memory formation after mild COVID-19 (dated by TCRdb to about 2021). Some background on the complete study: TCR sequence clusters from the two donors were found to be largely donor specific. Longitudinal TCRalpha and TCRbeta repertoire sequencing tracked T-cell clones expanding and contracting after mild COVID-19 in a couple of donors. Two young, previously healthy adult volunteers, one female and one male, were included in the cohort.

The research as a whole found: Contracting CD4+ clones were located mainly in the CM and EM memory subsets, whereas CD8+ clones were found to be enriched in EMRA. The detection of some responding clones in pre-infection memory suggests that pre-existing cross-reactive memory T cells joined the SARS-CoV-2 response. Clones contracting from day 15 to 85 had balanced CD4/CD8 phenotypes, while a second wave expanding from day 15 to 37 was biased towards CD4+. The study included only a couple of mild cases, and larger cohorts that include severe cases with pre-infection samples were judged to be necessary. Whether the second-wave clones peaking on day 37 were SARS-CoV-2 specific was not confirmed.

V trim: 5 bases; J trim: 1 base; unmatched bases: 4. The germline V gene gives CDR1 as SGHRS and CDR2 as YFSETQ. The CDR3 contains 14 residues, cysteine and phenylalanine counted. Only the CDR3 portion is preserved as DNA: 42 bases, with reading frame beginning at the first base. Sequencing was done on a sample of PBMCs or a T cell subset sorted from them (not recorded which). Rearrangement joined TRBV5-1 to TRBJ1-1; 8 central bases correspond to TRBD1. The sequence derives from an adult woman who had mild COVID-19 (a few samples of this study predate the infection). The sample titles of this study are shuffled in the database, so cell type and time point are left out; the donor was told from shared clones. The CDR3 region reads CASRTGTGNTEAFF. DNA sequence: TGCGCCAGCAGGACCGGGACAGGGAACACTGAAGCTTTCTTT.